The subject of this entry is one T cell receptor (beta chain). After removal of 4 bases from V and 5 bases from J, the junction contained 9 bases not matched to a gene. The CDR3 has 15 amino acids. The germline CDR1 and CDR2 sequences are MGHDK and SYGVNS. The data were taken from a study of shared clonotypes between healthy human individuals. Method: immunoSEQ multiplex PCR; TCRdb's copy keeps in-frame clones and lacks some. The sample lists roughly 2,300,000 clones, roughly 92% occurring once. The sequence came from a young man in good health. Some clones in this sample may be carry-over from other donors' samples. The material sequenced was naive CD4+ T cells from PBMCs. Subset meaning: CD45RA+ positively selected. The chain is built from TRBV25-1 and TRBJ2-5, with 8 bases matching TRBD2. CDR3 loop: CASSGTSKGEETQYF. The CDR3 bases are TGTGCCAGCAGTGGGACTAGCAAGGGGGAGGAGACCCAGTACTTC.